The 18 T cell receptor beta chains in this list originate from one sample, sequenced in a study of CXCR3-negative and CXCR3-positive naive CD8 T cells. Libraries were UMI-labeled 5' RACE TRB cDNA. TCRdb re-called the 5' RACE reads, yielding one record per CDR3 amino acid sequence without DNA. This sample's table has some 41,000 distinct CDR3 sequences. The sequenced sample was memory CD8+ T cells from blood. The receptor source for this set is a human donor in good health. Some clones in this sample may be carry-over from other donors' samples.

The chain has TRBV6-5 and TRBJ2-3. From germline, CDR1 is MNHEY and CDR2 SVGAGI. The CDR3 loop spans 14 amino acids. CDR3 region: CASRPEIGSETQYF.

This CDR3 is CASSWTSGEYNEQFF. The V call is TRBV19, the J call TRBJ2-1; without DNA, the TCRdb call of TRBD2 cannot be checked. Germline V gene sequence: CDR1 LNHDA, CDR2 SQIVND (reference sequence). The length of the CDR3 is 15 residues. The full variable domain, rest sourced from reference TRBV19 and TRBJ2-1, is DGGITQSPKYLFRKEGQNVTLSCEQNLNHDAMYWYRQDPGQGLRLIYYSQIVNDFQKGDIAEGYSVSREKKESFPLTVTSAQKNPTAFYLCASSWTSGEYNEQFFGPGTRLTVL.

The chain couples TRBV7-9 to TRBJ2-7; TCRdb calls TRBD1, which cannot be checked without DNA. Germline V gene sequence: CDR1 SEHNR, CDR2 FQNEAQ (reference sequence). The CDR3 runs 14 residues. The CDR3 loop reads CASSSVTGLSEQYF.

This chain links TRBV6-2 or TRBV6-3 with TRBJ2-2; without DNA, the TCRdb call of TRBD1 cannot be checked. This CDR3 is 20 amino acids long. Germline V lookup: CDR1 MNHEY, CDR2 SVGEGT. Here the CDR3 reads CASRPLFSLIPPANTGELFF.

This chain joins TRBV29-1 and TRBJ2-4; TCRdb names TRBD2, which stays unverified in the absence of DNA. Germline V gene sequence: CDR1 SQVTM, CDR2 ANQGSEA. This CDR3 contains 13 residues. CDR3 loop: CSVDSEGNNIQYF.

The chain uses TRBV29-1 and TRBJ2-1; TCRdb outputs TRBD1, but without DNA this stays unchecked. The CDR3 is made up of 12 amino acids. Per germline, CDR1 SQVTM and CDR2 ANQGSEA. The CDR3 spells CSVTGQAYEQFF.

This sequence joins TRBV7-6 and TRBJ2-3; the TCRdb call, TRBD2, lacks DNA for checking. CDR1 and CDR2 (germline): SGHVS, FNYEAQ. This CDR3 spans 15 amino acids. The CDR3 loop is CASRLRLTSTDTQYF.

V is TRBV28 and J is TRBJ2-7; TCRdb returns TRBD1, unconfirmable since there is no DNA. Looked up from germline, CDR1 is MDHEN and CDR2 is SYDVKM. The CDR3 is made up of 14 amino acids. CDR3 amino acids: CASSSPLGTYEQYF.

CDR3: CSARTGTGGQYF. The gene calls are TRBV29-1 and TRBJ2-5; TCRdb names TRBD1, which stays unverified in the absence of DNA. This CDR3 is 12 amino acids long. Germline V gives CDR1 SQVTM, CDR2 ANQGSEA.

The chain is built from TRBV15 and TRBJ1-1. The CDR3 consists of 17 residues. Germline CDR1 LNHNV, CDR2 YYDKDF (reference sequence). CDR3: CATSRDLSGTADTEAFF.

V is TRBV10-1 and J is TRBJ1-5; TCRdb's D gene call, TRBD1, goes unchecked for lack of DNA. The CDR3 totals 19 residues. The germline V gene has CDR1 WNHNN and CDR2 SYGVQD (reference sequence). CDR3 amino acids: CASSETGDRACVGNQPQHF.

This chain connects TRBV20-1 to TRBJ2-7; TCRdb lists TRBD1, though no DNA is available to test this call. CDR3 length: 14 residues. Germline-derived CDR1 and CDR2 are DFQATT and SNEGSKA (reference sequence). This CDR3 is CSASSRGIIYEQYF.

The chain joins TRBV6-6 to TRBJ1-6. From germline, CDR1 is MNHNY and CDR2 SVGAGI (reference sequence). There are 15 residues in the CDR3. CDR3 in amino acids: CASRKWAGSNSPLHF.

This chain links TRBV15 with TRBJ2-3; TCRdb designates TRBD1, a call that cannot be tested without DNA. This CDR3 region has 16 residues. CDR1 is LNHNV, CDR2 YYDKDF, per germline (reference sequence). This CDR3 reads CATSRGGYLRSDTQYF.

The J gene is TRBJ2-1, the V gene TRBV28; there is no DNA to check the TCRdb D call of TRBD2. CDR1 is MDHEN and CDR2 is SYDVKM in the germline V gene. This CDR3 region has 16 residues. CDR3 sequence reads: CASSQAGGQRDGEQFF.

The V and J genes are TRBV7-9 and TRBJ2-4. There are 15 residues in the CDR3. Germline V lookup: CDR1 SEHNR, CDR2 FQNEAQ (reference sequence). CDR3 residues: CASSLVGGRENIQYF.

The chain combines TRBV28 with TRBJ1-4. Germline assignment: CDR1 MDHEN and CDR2 SYDVKM. This CDR3 region has 16 residues. CDR3 in amino acids: CASSSLRQWADEKLFF.

J is TRBJ2-2 and V is TRBV6-1; TCRdb reports TRBD1, a call that lacks DNA to check it against. This CDR3 has 15 residues. The germline CDR1 and CDR2 sequences are MNHNS and SASEGT. CDR3: CASSLLQGATGELFF.